Listed here is a single T cell receptor beta chain. The data were taken from a study of blood T cell repertoires in COVID-19. Looking at the study overall: Samples representing acute and convalescent COVID-19 were sourced from the United States, Italy and Spain. The analysed material was cDNA or gDNA that came from T cells, B-cell-depleted T cells, or PBMCs.

Source study methods: From reference gene primer amplification, estimates of nucleated cell counts were derived. Sequencing used immunoSEQ multiplex PCR; TCRdb keeps in-frame clones, though not all of them. The V and J calls and clone size come from that table; D and trimming were worked out from the DNA. Of approximately 130,000 clones listed, roughly three quarters are singletons. This clonotype was obtained from an older man with acute or convalescent COVID-19. Sequencing input: peripheral blood.

As DNA, the CDR3 is TGTGCCAGCAGCTTAAATCCAGCGGGGGGTCTGGAGACCCAGTACTTC. Its translation is CASSLNPAGGLETQYF. This chain links TRBV7-2 with TRBJ2-5, with 9 nucleotides matching TRBD2. V shed 2 bases, J shed 5 bases, and the junction held 9 bases outside the gene matches. CDR3 length: 16 amino acids. The germline CDR1 and CDR2 sequences are SGHTA and FQGNSA.